The clone carrying this T cell receptor beta chain was observed a few times. Its specificity is not known. Unique molecular identifier tags were affixed to discrete cDNA molecules. From the 5' RACE reads, TCRdb called clonotypes with MiXCR, one entry per CDR3 protein. Of approximately 39,000 distinct CDR3 sequences listed, 9% to 10% are singletons. This entry belongs to a study of early T cells in non-severe SARS-CoV-2 infection. Whole-study context: From unsorted whole blood, bulk RNA was sequenced, and the chains remained unpaired.

Study results and caveats: Lookups in VDJdb leaned toward anti-spike CD8 responses and missed private and CD4 specificities.

V was clipped by 4 bases and J by 1 base, with 13 bases between them. This CDR3 comprises 15 residues. Germline V gene lookup returns CDR1 LGHDT and CDR2 YNNKEL (reference sequence). The receptor was isolated from an adult who was a healthcare worker with PCR-confirmed SARS-CoV-2 infection or an uninfected control (not recorded which). The rearrangement links TRBV3-1 to TRBJ1-1, with a weak D call TRBD1 (6 bases). The material sequenced was whole blood. CDR3 sequence: CASSLIGGANTEAFF. The CDR3 coding sequence is TGTGCCAGCAGCCTGATCGGGGGGGCGAACACTGAAGCTTTCTTT.